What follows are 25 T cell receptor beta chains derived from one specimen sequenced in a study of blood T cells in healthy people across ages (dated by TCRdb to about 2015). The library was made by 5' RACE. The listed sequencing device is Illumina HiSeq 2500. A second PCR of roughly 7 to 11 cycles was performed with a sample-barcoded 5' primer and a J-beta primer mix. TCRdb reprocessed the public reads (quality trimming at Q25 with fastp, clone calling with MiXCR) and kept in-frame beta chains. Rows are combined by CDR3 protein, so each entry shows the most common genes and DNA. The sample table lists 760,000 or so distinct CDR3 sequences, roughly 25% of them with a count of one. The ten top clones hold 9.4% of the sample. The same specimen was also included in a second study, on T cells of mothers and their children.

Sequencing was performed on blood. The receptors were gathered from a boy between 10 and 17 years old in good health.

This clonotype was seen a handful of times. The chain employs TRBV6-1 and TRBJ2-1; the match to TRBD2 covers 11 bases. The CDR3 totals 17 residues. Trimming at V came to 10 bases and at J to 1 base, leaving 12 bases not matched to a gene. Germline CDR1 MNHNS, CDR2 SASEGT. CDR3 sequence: CATANLGLAESYNEQFF. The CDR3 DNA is TGTGCCACCGCCAACCTGGGACTAGCGGAATCCTACAATGAGCAGTTCTTC.

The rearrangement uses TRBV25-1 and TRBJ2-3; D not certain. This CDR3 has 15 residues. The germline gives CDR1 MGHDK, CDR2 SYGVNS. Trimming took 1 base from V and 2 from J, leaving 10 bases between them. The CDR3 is CASSEFRGYTDTQYF. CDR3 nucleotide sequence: TGTGCCAGCAGTGAATTCCGCGGATACACAGATACGCAGTATTTT.

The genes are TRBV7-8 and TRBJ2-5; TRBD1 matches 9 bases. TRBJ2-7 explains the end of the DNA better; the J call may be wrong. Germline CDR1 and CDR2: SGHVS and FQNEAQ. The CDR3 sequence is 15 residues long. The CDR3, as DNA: TGTGCCAGCAGTCTACTGGGGACAGGGCTATACGAGCAGTACTTC. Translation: CASSLLGTGLYEQYF.

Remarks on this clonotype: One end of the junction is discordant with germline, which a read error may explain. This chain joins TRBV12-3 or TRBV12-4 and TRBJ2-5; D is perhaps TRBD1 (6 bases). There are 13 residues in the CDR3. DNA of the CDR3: TGTGCCAGCAGCGACACTGAGGGGGAGACCCAGCACTTC. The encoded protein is CASSDTEGETQHF.

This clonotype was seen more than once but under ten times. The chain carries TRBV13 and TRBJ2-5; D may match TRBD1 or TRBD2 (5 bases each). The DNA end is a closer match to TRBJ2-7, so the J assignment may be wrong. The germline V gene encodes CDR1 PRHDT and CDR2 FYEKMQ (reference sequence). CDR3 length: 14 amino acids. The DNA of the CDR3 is TGTGCCAGCAGCCGACCTATGAGGGGTTACGAGCAGTACTTC. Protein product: CASSRPMRGYEQYF.

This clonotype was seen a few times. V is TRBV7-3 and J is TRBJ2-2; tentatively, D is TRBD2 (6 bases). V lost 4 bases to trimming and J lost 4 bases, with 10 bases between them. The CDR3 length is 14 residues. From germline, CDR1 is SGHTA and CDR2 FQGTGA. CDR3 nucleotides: TGTGCCAGCAGCTCGGACTATCCCACCGGGGAGCTGTTTTTT. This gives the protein CASSSDYPTGELFF.

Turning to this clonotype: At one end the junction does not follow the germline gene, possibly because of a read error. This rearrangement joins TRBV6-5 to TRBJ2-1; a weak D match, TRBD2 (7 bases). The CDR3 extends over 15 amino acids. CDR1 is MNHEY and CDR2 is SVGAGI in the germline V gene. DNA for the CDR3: TGTGCCAGCAGCCCCCTGGGGGGGGCCAACAATGGGCAGTTCTTC. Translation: CASSPLGGANNGQFF.

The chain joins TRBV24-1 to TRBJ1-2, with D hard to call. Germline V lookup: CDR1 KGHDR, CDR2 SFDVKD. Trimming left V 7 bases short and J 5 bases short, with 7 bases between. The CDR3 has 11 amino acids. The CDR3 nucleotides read TGTGCCACCAGAAAGGGATATGGCTACACCTTC. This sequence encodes CATRKGYGYTF.

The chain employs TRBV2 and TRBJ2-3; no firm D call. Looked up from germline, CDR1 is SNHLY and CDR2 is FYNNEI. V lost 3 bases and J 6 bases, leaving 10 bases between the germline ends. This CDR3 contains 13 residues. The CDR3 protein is CASSDELTDTQYF. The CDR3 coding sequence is TGTGCCAGCAGTGATGAGTTAACGGATACGCAGTATTTT.

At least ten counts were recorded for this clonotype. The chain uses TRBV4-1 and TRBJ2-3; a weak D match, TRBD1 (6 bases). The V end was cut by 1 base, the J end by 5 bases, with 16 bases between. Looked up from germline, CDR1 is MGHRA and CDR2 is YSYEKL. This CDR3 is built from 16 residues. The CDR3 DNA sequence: TGCGCCAGCAGCCAAGTCAGGGGAAGTGAGGTAGATACGCAGTATTTT. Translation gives CASSQVRGSEVDTQYF.

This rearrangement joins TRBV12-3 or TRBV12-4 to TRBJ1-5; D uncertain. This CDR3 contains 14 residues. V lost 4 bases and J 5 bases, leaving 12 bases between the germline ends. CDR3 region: CASSSEQFDQPQHF. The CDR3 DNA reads TGTGCCAGCAGTTCAGAACAGTTTGATCAGCCCCAGCATTTT.

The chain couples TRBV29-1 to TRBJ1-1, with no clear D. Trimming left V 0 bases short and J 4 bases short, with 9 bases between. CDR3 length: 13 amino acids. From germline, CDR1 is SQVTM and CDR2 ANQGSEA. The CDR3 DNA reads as TGCAGCGTTGAAGAGGGATGGGGCACTGAAGCTTTCTTT. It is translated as CSVEEGWGTEAFF.

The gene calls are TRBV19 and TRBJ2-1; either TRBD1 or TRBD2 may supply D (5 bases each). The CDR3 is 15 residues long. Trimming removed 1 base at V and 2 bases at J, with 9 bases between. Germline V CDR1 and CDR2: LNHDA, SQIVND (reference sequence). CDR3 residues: CASSIGGGPYNEQFF. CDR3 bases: TGTGCCAGTAGTATAGGTGGGGGACCCTACAATGAGCAGTTCTTC.

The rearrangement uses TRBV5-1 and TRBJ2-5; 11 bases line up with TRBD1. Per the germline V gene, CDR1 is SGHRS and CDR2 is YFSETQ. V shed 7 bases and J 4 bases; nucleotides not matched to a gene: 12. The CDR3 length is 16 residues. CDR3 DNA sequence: TGCGCCAGCGGCCCAATGTTGGGACAGGGGGTAGAGACCCAGTACTTC. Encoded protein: CASGPMLGQGVETQYF.

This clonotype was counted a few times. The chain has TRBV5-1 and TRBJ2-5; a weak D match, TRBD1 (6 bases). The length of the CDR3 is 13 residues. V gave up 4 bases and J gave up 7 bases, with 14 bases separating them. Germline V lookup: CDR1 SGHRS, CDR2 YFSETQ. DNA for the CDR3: TGCGCCAGCAGCCAGGACAGCCCGGGGACCCAGTACTTC. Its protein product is CASSQDSPGTQYF.

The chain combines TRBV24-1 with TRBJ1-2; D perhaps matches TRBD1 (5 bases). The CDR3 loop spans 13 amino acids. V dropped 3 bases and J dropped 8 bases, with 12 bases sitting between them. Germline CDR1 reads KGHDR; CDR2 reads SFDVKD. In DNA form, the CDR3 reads TGTGCCACCAGTGATGGGGACTCGAAGGGCTACACCTTC. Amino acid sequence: CATSDGDSKGYTF.

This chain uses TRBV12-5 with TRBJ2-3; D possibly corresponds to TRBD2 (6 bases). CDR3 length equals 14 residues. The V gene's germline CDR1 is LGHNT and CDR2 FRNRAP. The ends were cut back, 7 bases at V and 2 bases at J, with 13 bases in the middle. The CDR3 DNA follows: TGTGCTAGTGACACCCGGGACTTCACAGATACGCAGTATTTT. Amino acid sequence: CASDTRDFTDTQYF.

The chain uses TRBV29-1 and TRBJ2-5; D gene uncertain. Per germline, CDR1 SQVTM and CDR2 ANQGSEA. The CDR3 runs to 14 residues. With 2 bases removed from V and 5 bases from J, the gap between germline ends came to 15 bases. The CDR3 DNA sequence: TGCAGCGTTGAATGGGTACTCGGTGGGGAGACCCAGTACTTC. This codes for CSVEWVLGGETQYF.

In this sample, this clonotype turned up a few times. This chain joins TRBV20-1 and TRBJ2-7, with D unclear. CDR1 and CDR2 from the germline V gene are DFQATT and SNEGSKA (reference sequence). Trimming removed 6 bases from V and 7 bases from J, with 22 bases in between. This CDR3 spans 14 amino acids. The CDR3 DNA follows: TGCAGTGCCAAACCGGGCCCTCTTATGGGGGAGCAGTACTTC. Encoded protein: CSAKPGPLMGEQYF.

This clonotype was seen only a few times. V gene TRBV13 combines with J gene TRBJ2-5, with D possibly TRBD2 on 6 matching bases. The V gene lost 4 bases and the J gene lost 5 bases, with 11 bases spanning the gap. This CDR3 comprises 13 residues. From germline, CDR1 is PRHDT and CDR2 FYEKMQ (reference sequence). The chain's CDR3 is CASSSTSWETQYF. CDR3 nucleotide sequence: TGTGCCAGCAGCTCCACTAGCTGGGAGACCCAGTACTTC. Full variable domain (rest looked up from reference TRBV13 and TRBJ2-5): AAGVIQSPRHLIKEKRETATLKCYPIPRHDTVYWYQQGPGQDPQFLISFYEKMQSDKGSIPDRFSAQQFSDYHSELNMSSLELGDSALYFCASSSTSWETQYFGPGTRLLVL.

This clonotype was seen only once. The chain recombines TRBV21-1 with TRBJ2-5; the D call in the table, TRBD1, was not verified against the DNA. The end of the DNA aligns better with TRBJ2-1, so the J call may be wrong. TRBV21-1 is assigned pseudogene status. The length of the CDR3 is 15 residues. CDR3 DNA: TGTGCCAGCAGCAGGCCCGGGCAGGGCCGAGATGAGCAGTTCTTC. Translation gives CASSRPGQGRDEQFF.

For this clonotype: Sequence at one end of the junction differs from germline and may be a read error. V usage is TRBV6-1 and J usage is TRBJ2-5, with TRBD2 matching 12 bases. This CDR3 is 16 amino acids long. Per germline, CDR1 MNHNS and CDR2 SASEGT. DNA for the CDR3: TGTGCCAGCAGTGATGGGCTAGCGGGAGGGAGGGAGACCCAGTGCTTC. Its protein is CASSDGLAGGRETQCF.

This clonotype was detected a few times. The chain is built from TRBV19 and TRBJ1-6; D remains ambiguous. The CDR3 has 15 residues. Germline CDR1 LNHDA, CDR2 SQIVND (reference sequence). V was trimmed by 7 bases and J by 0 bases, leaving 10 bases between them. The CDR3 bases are TGTGCCAGTATAAACGGAAGCTCCTATAATTCACCCCTCCACTTT. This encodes CASINGSSYNSPLHF.

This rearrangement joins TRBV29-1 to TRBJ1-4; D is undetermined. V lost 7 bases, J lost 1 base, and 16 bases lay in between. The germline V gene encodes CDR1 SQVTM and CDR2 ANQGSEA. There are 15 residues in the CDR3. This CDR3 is CSAKGVWGTNEKLFF. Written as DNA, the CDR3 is TGCAGCGCTAAAGGAGTGTGGGGAACTAATGAAAAACTGTTTTTT.

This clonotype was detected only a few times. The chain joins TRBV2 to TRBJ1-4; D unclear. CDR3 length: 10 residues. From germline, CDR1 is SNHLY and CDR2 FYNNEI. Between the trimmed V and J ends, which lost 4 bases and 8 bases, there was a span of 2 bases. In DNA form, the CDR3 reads TGTGCCAGCAGTGTAGAAAAACTGTTTTTT. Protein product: CASSVEKLFF.